The source of this TCR beta chain is a study of T cell changes during pregnancy in multiple sclerosis. Sequencing used immunoSEQ multiplex PCR; TCRdb keeps in-frame clones, though not all of them. The sample includes about 120,000 clones, over 85% of them seen just once. The CDR3 totals 13 residues. V lost 3 bases to trimming and J lost 4 bases, with 9 bases between them. Looked up from germline, CDR1 is KGHSH and CDR2 is LQKENI. Sequencing used peripheral blood, obtained before pregnancy. The clonotype comes from a female donor with multiple sclerosis, enrolled in a pregnancy study. The chain has TRBV18 and TRBJ1-1; a weak D match, TRBD1 (5 bases). This CDR3 is CASSPEGLTEAFF. CDR3 sequence (DNA): TGTGCCAGCTCACCGGAGGGACTCACTGAAGCTTTCTTT.